This TCR beta chain appears in the sequencing data of a study of CD8 T cells in ankylosing spondylitis (dated by TCRdb to 2016 to 2017). Background on the whole study: T cell receptor beta repertoires were profiled in healthy donors and ankylosing spondylitis patients so that disease-linked TCR variants could be found. The full study cohort comprised approximately 23 ankylosing spondylitis patients and over a hundred healthy donors. Peripheral blood was sampled, and synovial fluid was also collected from ankylosing spondylitis patients.

This clonotype showed up many times. The antigen this receptor binds is unknown. Base qualities are not at hand, and no much larger clone is one base apart. Study-wide findings and limitations: In peripheral blood, the disease-linked clones were found at relatively low frequencies and had a CD8+ phenotype. Some of the motif variants had been reported before in the synovial fluid and blood of reactive arthritis patients, a finding that suggests common disease-initiation mechanisms. Blood from ankylosing spondylitis patients appeared to be characterized by a TCR beta motif composed of roughly eight highly homologous amino acid variants. Significant enrichment of the disease-linked clones was reported in matched synovial fluid samples from ankylosing spondylitis patients.

Sequencing was performed on an Illumina HiSeq 2500. TCR beta libraries were prepared by quantitative 5'-RACE with molecular barcodes. The paper's processing steps were these. A new computational method based on a probabilistic model of VDJ rearrangement was used to identify disease-linked TCR variants. TCRdb reanalyzed the raw reads on its own, using fastp at Q25 for trimming and MiXCR for clone calling, and kept in-frame beta chains. Records with the same CDR3 protein are collapsed into one entry carrying the most frequent genes and DNA. The V and J calls, along with clone size, are taken from TCRdb and not from the paper's own processing. In this sample the table shows around 30,000 distinct CDR3 sequences, 4.5% to 5.5% of which occur a single time. Roughly 1.9% of the sample comes from the top ten. From V the trimming removes 3 bases and from J it removes 0 bases, while the gene matches leave 9 bases of the junction unaccounted for. The CDR3 numbers 19 residues from cysteine through phenylalanine. Only the CDR3 region is kept as DNA, spanning 57 bases read in frame from base 1. The germline V gene provides CDR1 SGDLS and CDR2 YYNGEE.

What was sequenced was blood, either unsorted or a sorted T cell fraction (not recorded which). The chain is made from TRBV9 and TRBJ2-3; 14 central nucleotides agree with TRBD2. This receptor was taken from a female donor with ankylosing spondylitis or in good health (not recorded which). Here the CDR3 is given as CASSAGLAGEGGSTDTQYF. The nucleotide sequence reads TGTGCCAGCAGCGCGGGACTAGCGGGAGAGGGAGGTAGCACAGATACGCAGTATTTT.